The clone carrying this T cell receptor (beta chain) was observed once. The antigen is unknown. The method was immunoSEQ multiplex PCR; TCRdb's version includes in-frame clones alone and lacks a portion of them. The sample contains around 140,000 clones, 60% to 80% of which appear only once. The sample is drawn from a study of cytotoxic CD8 clonotypes in ibrutinib-treated CLL. Findings and limits, study-wide: Under treatment, the uncommon public clonotypes either contracted or remained stable.

After removal of 4 bases from V and 6 bases from J, the junction contained 9 bases not matched to a gene. CDR1 SGDLS and CDR2 YYNGEE come from the germline V gene. This CDR3 has 15 amino acids. This specimen was PBMCs, taken after 12 months of ibrutinib treatment. The chain carries TRBV9 and TRBJ2-3, with 9 bases matching TRBD2. The receptor was derived from a human donor with chronic lymphocytic leukemia. The CDR3 loop reads CASSSGGGAADTQYF. The CDR3 DNA follows: TGTGCCAGCAGCTCTGGCGGGGGGGCCGCCGATACGCAGTATTTT.